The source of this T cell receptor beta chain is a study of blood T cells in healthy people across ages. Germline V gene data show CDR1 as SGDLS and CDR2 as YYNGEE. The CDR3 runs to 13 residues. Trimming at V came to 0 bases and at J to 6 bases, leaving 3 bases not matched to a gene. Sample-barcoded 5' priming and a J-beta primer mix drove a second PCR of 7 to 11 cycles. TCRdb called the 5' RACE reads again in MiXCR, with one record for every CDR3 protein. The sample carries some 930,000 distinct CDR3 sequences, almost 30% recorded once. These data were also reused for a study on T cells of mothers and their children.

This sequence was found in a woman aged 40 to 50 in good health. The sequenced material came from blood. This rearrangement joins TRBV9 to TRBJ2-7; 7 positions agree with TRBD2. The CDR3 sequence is CASSVDPSGEQYF. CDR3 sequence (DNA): TGTGCCAGCAGCGTAGACCCTAGCGGCGAGCAGTACTTC.